The 32 T cell receptor beta chains in this list originate from one sample, sequenced in a study of Ad26.COV2.S vaccination and SARS-CoV-2 variants. Assay: immunoSEQ multiplex PCR; the TCRdb copy retains only in-frame clones and omits some. The sample yields about 680,000 clones, around 90% seen once. Treatment meaning: approximately 18 received Ad26.COV2.S at low or high dose, single or two shots; 5 received placebo; per-sample allocation not given. Collection of samples fell on day 63 after the first vaccine or placebo injection. Sequencing used peripheral blood, obtained in a trial of Ad26.COV2.S vaccine versus placebo. These receptor sequences come from a person aged 18-65 years who received the Ad26.COV2.S COVID-19 vaccine or a placebo.

The chain joins TRBV6-5 to TRBJ2-1; the match to TRBD2 covers 11 bases. The CDR3 runs to 15 residues. Per germline, CDR1 MNHEY and CDR2 SVGAGI. Unmatched junction bases numbered 2, after V lost 2 bases and J lost 5 bases. The CDR3 spells CASSYGLAGNNEQFF. In DNA, the CDR3 is TGTGCCAGCAGTTACGGACTAGCGGGCAACAATGAGCAGTTCTTC.

The chain uses TRBV6-5 and TRBJ2-2; D gene ambiguous. CDR3 length: 15 amino acids. V was cut by 6 bases and J by 1 base, with 12 bases left in between. Germline loops: CDR1 MNHEY, CDR2 SVGAGI. The CDR3, as DNA: TGTGCCAGCAGGGCGTTGCGCATGAACACCGGGGAGCTGTTTTTT. Protein product: CASRALRMNTGELFF.

This clone occurred once. The chain joins TRBV10-3 to TRBJ1-2; D may be TRBD1 (5 bases). The CDR3 has 14 residues. Trimming pared 2 bases from V and 0 bases from J, leaving 7 bases between. Germline V gene lookup returns CDR1 ENHRY and CDR2 SYGVKD. The CDR3 region has the DNA TGTGCCATCAGTGAGGGACATACTAACTATGGCTACACCTTC. As protein: CAISEGHTNYGYTF.

The V call is TRBV2, the J call TRBJ2-2, with D perhaps matching TRBD1 (5 bases). The CDR3 is 12 residues long. Trimming cost V 8 bases and J 4 bases, with 8 bases left between them. Germline CDR1 reads SNHLY; CDR2 reads FYNNEI. Written as DNA, the CDR3 is TGTGCCAGCCAGGGCGGCACCGGGGAGCTGTTTTTT. This encodes CASQGGTGELFF.

V gene TRBV7-9 combines with J gene TRBJ2-7, with 9 nucleotides matching TRBD2. Trimming at V came to 4 bases and at J to 7 bases, leaving 5 bases not matched to a gene. CDR1 and CDR2 from the germline V gene are SEHNR and FQNEAQ (reference sequence). The CDR3 is made up of 13 amino acids. The CDR3 nucleotides are TGTGCCAGCAGCTGGGGACTAGCTGGTGAGCAGTACTTC. Translated, it gives CASSWGLAGEQYF.

This rearrangement joins TRBV12-3 or TRBV12-4 to TRBJ2-1; D gene ambiguous. The V and J ends lost 6 bases and 6 bases respectively, with 9 bases between them. The CDR3 is 12 residues long. CDR3: CASRVAGNEQFF. The CDR3 coding sequence is TGTGCCAGCAGGGTAGCTGGCAATGAGCAGTTCTTC.

This chain uses TRBV4-2 with TRBJ1-3, with D unclear. This CDR3 comprises 15 residues. Per germline, CDR1 LGHNA and CDR2 YNFKEQ. The V end lost 0 bases, the J end lost 0 bases, and 6 bases lay between the germline ends. The CDR3 DNA reads as TGTGCCAGCAGCCAAGAGGGCAGCTCTGGAAACACCATATATTTT. Protein product: CASSQEGSSGNTIYF.

The chain is built from TRBV15 and TRBJ2-2; TRBD1 agrees at 8 bases. Unmatched junction bases numbered 2, after V lost 0 bases and J lost 2 bases. Germline-derived CDR1 and CDR2 are LNHNV and YYDKDF (reference sequence). This CDR3 has 16 residues. DNA of the CDR3: TGTGCCACCAGCAGAGACGCAGGGGGCAACACCGGGGAGCTGTTTTTT. Encoded protein: CATSRDAGGNTGELFF.

The CDR3 here is CASSNEGHTSYEQYF. The CDR3 coding sequence is TGTGCCAGCAGTAATGAGGGGCACACCTCCTACGAGCAGTACTTC. V usage is TRBV5-4 and J usage is TRBJ2-7; TRBD1 or TRBD2 may be the D gene (5 bases each). CDR1 and CDR2 from the germline V gene are SGHNT and YYREEE (reference sequence). CDR3 length: 15 amino acids. V gave up 5 bases and J gave up 0 bases, with 15 bases separating them.

CDR3: CASSLGRGRPDTQYF. The CDR3 coding sequence is TGCGCCAGCAGCTTGGGTCGCGGGAGGCCAGATACGCAGTATTTT. The genes are TRBV5-1 and TRBJ2-3, with TRBD2 matching over 8 bases. The CDR3 sequence is 15 residues long. Trimming cost V 0 bases and J 4 bases; bases outside gene matches: 4. Germline V gene sequence: CDR1 SGHRS, CDR2 YFSETQ.

This sequence joins TRBV4-3 and TRBJ2-7, with TRBD1 as a possible D gene (6 bases). Trimming removed 1 base at V and 4 bases at J, with 20 bases between. Germline V gene lookup returns CDR1 LGHNA and CDR2 YSLEER. The CDR3 has 17 residues. CDR3 sequence (DNA): TGCGCCAGCAGCCAAGCGACCCCAAGGGGGAGAGATTACGAGCAGTACTTC. Translation gives CASSQATPRGRDYEQYF.

The chain joins TRBV11-3 to TRBJ1-1; D possibly corresponds to TRBD1 (6 bases). CDR3 length: 14 amino acids. Germline CDR1 and CDR2: SGHNT and YENEEA. Trimming pared 5 bases from V and 1 base from J, leaving 11 bases between. This chain's CDR3 is CASSPTGSNTEAFF. For the CDR3, the DNA is TGTGCCAGCAGCCCTACAGGGTCGAACACTGAAGCTTTCTTT.

The chain recombines TRBV3-1 (or the pseudogene TRBV3-2) with TRBJ2-1, with TRBD2 identical over 7 bases. The germline V gene has CDR1 LGHDT and CDR2 YNNKEL (reference sequence). Trimming cost V 4 bases and J 5 bases; bases outside gene matches: 5. The CDR3 spans 14 residues. The DNA for the CDR3 is TGTGCCAGCAGCCCGAGTGGGGGGGACAATGAGCAGTTCTTC. Amino acids: CASSPSGGDNEQFF.

This clone was picked up a small number of times. V is TRBV11-2 and J is TRBJ1-1; D unresolved. Looked up from germline, CDR1 is SGHAT and CDR2 is FQNNGV. This CDR3 comprises 13 residues. V dropped 2 bases and J dropped 2 bases, with 6 bases sitting between them. CDR3 nucleotide sequence: TGTGCCAGCAGCTTAATAGCCAACACTGAAGCTTTCTTT. This encodes CASSLIANTEAFF.

The chain is built from TRBV27 and TRBJ2-5, with D perhaps matching TRBD2 (5 bases). The CDR3 contains 13 residues. V lost 6 bases, J lost 2 bases, and 10 bases lay in between. Germline V gives CDR1 MNHEY, CDR2 SMNVEV (reference sequence). CDR3 DNA sequence: TGTGCCAGCAGAAGACGGGAACAAGAGACCCAGTACTTC. Amino acids: CASRRREQETQYF.

The chain employs TRBV6-5 and TRBJ2-5; 7 nucleotides agree with TRBD2. J was trimmed by 5 bases and V by 6 bases; bases with no gene match: 6. The CDR3 loop spans 13 amino acids. Germline loops: CDR1 MNHEY, CDR2 SVGAGI. The CDR3 DNA is TGTGCCAGCAGCTACGGACTAGGGGAGACCCAGTACTTC. Translation: CASSYGLGETQYF.

This chain connects TRBV7-9 to TRBJ1-5; D perhaps matches TRBD1 (6 bases). The CDR3 consists of 15 residues. Germline CDR1 reads SEHNR; CDR2 reads FQNEAQ (reference sequence). V was pared by 5 bases and J by 6 bases, with 17 bases between. The CDR3 DNA reads as TGTGCCAGCAGCGCGGCCGGGGGCGCGGGTCAGCCCCAGCATTTT. This sequence encodes CASSAAGGAGQPQHF.

This rearrangement joins TRBV10-3 to TRBJ2-1; 10 positions match TRBD2. CDR1 is ENHRY and CDR2 is SYGVKD in the germline V gene. The V segment lost 6 bases and the J segment 4 bases; nucleotides outside the gene matches: 6. This CDR3 region has 15 residues. The DNA of the CDR3 is TGTGCCATCAGCCAAGCGGGGGGGCTTTACAATGAGCAGTTCTTC. As protein: CAISQAGGLYNEQFF.

The chain couples TRBV10-3 to TRBJ2-1; 12 bases agree with TRBD2. V gave up 7 bases and J gave up 1 base; unmatched junction bases: 11. The CDR3 is made up of 18 amino acids. CDR1 and CDR2 (germline): ENHRY, SYGVKD. The CDR3 spells CAITSTSGGRKSYNEQFF. CDR3 nucleotides: TGTGCCATCACCTCGACTAGCGGGGGCCGTAAGTCCTACAATGAGCAGTTCTTC.

The CDR3 loop reads CASSAWVSFSNQPQHF. CDR3 bases: TGTGCCAGTAGTGCGTGGGTTTCCTTTAGCAATCAGCCCCAGCATTTT. The chain has TRBV19 and TRBJ1-5; D gene unclear. This CDR3 is built from 16 residues. Germline-derived CDR1 and CDR2 are LNHDA and SQIVND (reference sequence). Trimming pared 5 bases from V and 0 bases from J, leaving 14 bases between.

The chain is built from TRBV30 and TRBJ1-1; D not resolved. CDR3 length: 13 amino acids. V was cut by 4 bases and J by 8 bases, with 17 bases left in between. Germline loops: CDR1 GTSNPN, CDR2 SVGIG (reference sequence). CDR3 sequence: CAWIWEGGIEAFF. The DNA for the CDR3 is TGTGCCTGGATCTGGGAGGGCGGGATCGAAGCTTTCTTT.

The chain is built from TRBV6-5 and TRBJ1-1; TRBD1 is a possible D gene (6 bases). Per the germline V gene, CDR1 is MNHEY and CDR2 is SVGAGI. CDR3 size: 15 residues. The V end was cut by 3 bases, the J end by 2 bases, with 13 bases between. The CDR3 nucleotides read TGTGCCAGCAGTTATGGCGGGACAATTAACACTGAAGCTTTCTTT. Its protein product is CASSYGGTINTEAFF.

The gene calls are TRBV7-6 and TRBJ2-2, with D hard to call. The V gene's germline CDR1 is SGHVS and CDR2 FNYEAQ. The CDR3 covers 17 residues. V was pared by 2 bases and J by 4 bases, with 17 bases between. Written as DNA, the CDR3 is TGTGCCAGCAGCTTAACCCTGACTCAGTTAACCACCGGGGAGCTGTTTTTT. The encoded protein is CASSLTLTQLTTGELFF.

The chain recombines TRBV24-1 with TRBJ1-5, with 7 nucleotides matching TRBD1. Per the germline V gene, CDR1 is KGHDR and CDR2 is SFDVKD. The CDR3 length is 13 residues. Trimming removed 5 bases from V and 5 bases from J; junction bases left unmatched: 2. Written as DNA, the CDR3 is TGTGCCACCAGTGGACAGGGCCATCAGCCCCAGCATTTT. Translated, it gives CATSGQGHQPQHF.

The table lists this clone with a count of one. V and J are TRBV5-1 and TRBJ1-1; the D is unclear. Trimming left V 0 bases short and J 10 bases short, with 10 bases between. This CDR3 has 12 amino acids. Germline V gives CDR1 SGHRS, CDR2 YFSETQ. The CDR3 protein is CASSLEGDIAFF. The CDR3 DNA reads as TGCGCCAGCAGCTTGGAGGGTGATATAGCTTTCTTT.

The V and J genes are TRBV14 and TRBJ1-5; the D gene is possibly TRBD1 (5 bases). The CDR3 runs 24 residues. Looked up from germline, CDR1 is SGHDN and CDR2 is FVKESK. The V gene lost 0 bases and the J gene lost 0 bases, with 33 bases spanning the gap. CDR3: CASSQEEEGREDGVGTNSNQPQHF. DNA for the CDR3: TGTGCCAGCAGCCAAGAAGAAGAGGGCCGTGAAGATGGGGTCGGGACTAATAGCAATCAGCCCCAGCATTTT.

CDR3 bases: TGCGCCAGCAGCTTGGGCCAGGGGGCCTCCTATAATTCACCCCTCCACTTT. Encoded protein: CASSLGQGASYNSPLHF. The V and J genes are TRBV5-1 and TRBJ1-6; 8 bases map to TRBD1. The CDR3 has 17 residues. Germline V gene lookup returns CDR1 SGHRS and CDR2 YFSETQ. Losses at the gene ends were 0 bases for V and 0 bases for J; bases not matched to a gene: 2.

This sequence joins TRBV19 and TRBJ2-5; maybe TRBD2 (6 bases). V lost 6 bases and J lost 4, with 15 bases in between. Germline CDR1 and CDR2: LNHDA and SQIVND (reference sequence). The CDR3 sequence is 14 residues long. The CDR3 nucleotides read TGTGCCAGTAGCACCCTGGCCGGGGGAGAGACCCAGTACTTC. Amino acids: CASSTLAGGETQYF.

In regard to this clone: Sequence at one end of the junction differs from germline and may be a read error. The DNA for the CDR3 is TGTGCCAGCAGTTTAAGGGGGGGCTCTGCCTTC. Amino acids: CASSLRGGSAF. The chain is built from TRBV12-3 or TRBV12-4 and TRBJ1-2; a weak D match, TRBD1 (6 bases). The CDR3 consists of 11 residues.

The genes are TRBV15 and TRBJ2-3; D is perhaps TRBD2 (6 bases). CDR1 and CDR2 from the germline V gene are LNHNV and YYDKDF (reference sequence). Trimming stripped 2 bases from V and 5 bases from J, with 17 bases between. The CDR3 sequence is 16 residues long. CDR3 coding DNA: TGTGCCACCAGCAGAAGAGTCGGGAGAGTAGGAGATACGCAGTATTTT. Protein sequence: CATSRRVGRVGDTQYF.

This CDR3 reads CASSLTGGNYEQYF. The CDR3 DNA follows: TGTGCCAGTAGCTTAACAGGGGGCAACTACGAGCAGTACTTC. V gene TRBV19 combines with J gene TRBJ2-7; TRBD1 matches 9 bases. Trimming took 6 bases from V and 3 from J; bases not matched to a gene: 6. Germline CDR1 and CDR2: LNHDA and SQIVND (reference sequence). The CDR3 contains 14 residues.

This chain links TRBV4-3 with TRBJ1-4, with D possibly TRBD1 on 5 matching bases. The CDR3 sequence is 19 residues long. Trimming took 0 bases from V and 0 from J, leaving 17 bases between them. Germline V gives CDR1 LGHNA, CDR2 YSLEER. The CDR3 region is CASSQDPPGRGATNEKLFF. As DNA, the CDR3 is TGCGCCAGCAGCCAAGACCCACCGGGGAGGGGTGCAACTAATGAAAAACTGTTTTTT.